A selection of T cell receptor beta chains follows, all from one sample in a study of CD8+CD57+ T cells in acquired aplastic anemia. TCRdb passed the reads through MiXCR, listing each CDR3 protein once. The sample lists around 64,000 distinct CDR3 sequences, around 55% occurring once. The sample comprised sorted CD4+, CD8+, or CD8+CD57+ T cells (not recorded which) from PBMCs. These receptors came from a human donor in good health, serving as a control. The CDR3 runs from the conserved cysteine through the conserved F or W. A D gene is named only where the DNA matches it firmly. Clone size is not always given. Where it is, it says once, few, many or a class for expanded clones.

clone_size d_call j_call v_call cdr3_aa cdr3_nt
. TRBD1 TRBJ2-2 TRBV7-9 CASSRGQGNTGELFF TGTGCCAGCAGCCGTGGACAGGGAAACACCGGGGAGCTGTTTTTT
. . TRBJ1-6 TRBV7-2 CASSSPLHF TGTGCCAGCAGTTCACCCCTCCACTTT
. . TRBJ2-7 TRBV25-1 CASSEGEWGRLYEQYF TGTGCCAGCAGTGAAGGTGAGTGGGGGAGGCTCTACGAGCAGTACTTC
medium-sized . TRBJ1-2 TRBV7-8 CASSMALAYGYTF TGTGCCAGCAGCATGGCCCTCGCCTATGGCTACACCTTC
. . TRBJ1-6 TRBV19 CASSITQGGSPLHF TGTGCCAGTAGTATAACCCAGGGAGGATCACCCCTCCACTTT
many TRBD2 TRBJ2-4 TRBV7-3 CASRENSGSGNIQYF TGTGCCAGCAGGGAAAATAGCGGGAGCGGAAACATTCAGTACTTC
. . TRBJ1-2 TRBV7-9 CASSSLDRLNYGYTF TGTGCCAGCAGCTCCCTAGACAGGCTAAACTATGGCTACACCTTC
. . TRBJ2-5 TRBV9 CASSVGTVMETQYF TGTGCCAGCAGCGTAGGGACAGTGATGGAGACCCAGTACTTC
many . TRBJ1-5 TRBV7-2 CASSHPTVNQPQHF TGTGCCAGCAGCCACCCGACAGTCAATCAGCCCCAGCATTTT
few TRBD1 TRBJ1-2 TRBV6-1 CASSGRRGTAFEYGYTF TGTGCCAGCAGTGGTCGTCGCGGGACAGCATTTGAGTATGGCTACACCTTC
many . TRBJ2-7 TRBV5-5 CASSLVGRSSYEQYF TGTGCCAGCAGCTTGGTAGGACGGAGCTCCTACGAGCAGTACTTC
. TRBD2 TRBJ2-1 TRBV15 CATSRAGLAGQTYNEQFF TGTGCCACCAGCAGAGCGGGACTAGCGGGACAGACCTACAATGAGCAGTTCTTC
. TRBD1 TRBJ2-7 TRBV15 CATSVGTGIGYEQYF TGTGCCACCAGCGTCGGGACAGGGATTGGCTACGAGCAGTACTTC
. . TRBJ2-5 TRBV29-1 CSAPGLQETQYF TGCAGCGCGCCGGGTCTGCAAGAGACCCAGTACTTC
many . TRBJ2-7 TRBV5-6 CASSKTGLWEQYF TGTGCCAGCAGCAAAACAGGGCTGTGGGAGCAGTACTTC
. . TRBJ1-1 TRBV19 CASSIERQVNTEAFF TGTGCCAGTAGTATAGAACGGCAGGTAAACACTGAAGCTTTCTTT
many . TRBJ2-3 TRBV6-1 CASSRGGQGTDTQYF TGTGCCAGCAGTCGAGGTGGGCAGGGGACCGATACGCAGTATTTT
once TRBD1 TRBJ1-2 TRBV15 CATSRGQGRDGYTF TGTGCCACCAGCAGGGGACAGGGTAGGGATGGCTACACCTTC
medium-sized . TRBJ2-1 TRBV10-1 CASSESTGVQFF TGCGCCAGCAGTGAGTCGACGGGAGTGCAGTTCTTC
medium-sized . TRBJ2-5 TRBV19 CASSAKQETQYF TGTGCCAGTAGTGCCAAACAAGAGACCCAGTACTTC
. TRBD1 TRBJ2-7 TRBV2 CASSSGQGGIIYF TGTGCCAGCAGTTCTGGACAGGGTGGAATCATCTACTTC
. . TRBJ1-1 TRBV2 CASTFLGVTNTEAFF TGTGCCAGCACCTTCCTGGGTGTTACGAACACTGAAGCTTTCTTT
. . TRBJ1-5 TRBV2 CASSTSGNYNQPQHF TGTGCCAGCAGTACTAGCGGGAATTACAATCAGCCCCAGCATTTT
. TRBD2 TRBJ2-7 TRBV2 CASRPLAGECEQYF TGTGCCAGCAGGCCACTAGCGGGAGAATGTGAGCAGTACTTC
. . TRBJ1-6 TRBV7-2 CASSLWEDNSPLHF TGTGCCAGCAGCCTATGGGAGGATAATTCACCCCTCCACTTT
. . TRBJ1-2 TRBV9 CASSATRGSWGYTF TGTGCCAGCAGCGCCACCAGGGGAAGCTGGGGCTACACCTTC
many . TRBJ2-5 TRBV5-4 CASSLAYRGSEIQYF TGTGCCAGCAGCTTGGCCTATCGGGGATCCGAGATCCAGTACTTC
. TRBD2 TRBJ2-1 TRBV20-1 CSAGLAVTEQFF TGCAGTGCCGGACTAGCTGTCACTGAGCAGTTCTTC
medium-sized . TRBJ1-6 TRBV10-3 CAISPRDKDSPLHF TGTGCCATCAGCCCCCGGGACAAAGATTCACCCCTCCACTTT
. . TRBJ2-7 TRBV15 CATSGSGYSEQYF TGTGCCACCAGCGGTTCCGGGTATAGCGAGCAGTACTTC
. . TRBJ1-2 TRBV9 CASSVAEGSRGYTF TGTGCCAGCAGCGTGGCCGAAGGGTCGCGTGGCTACACCTTC
. TRBD1 TRBJ2-3 TRBV15 CATSRATGGTFTDTQYF TGTGCCACCAGCAGGGCTACAGGGGGCACTTTCACAGATACGCAGTATTTT
. . TRBJ2-5 TRBV12-3/TRBV12-4 CASLLGQETQYF TGTGCCAGCCTCCTGGGGCAAGAGACCCAGTACTTC
few TRBD2 TRBJ2-2 TRBV4-1 CASSQTRSGTSNTGELFF TGCGCCAGCAGCCAAACCCGTAGCGGGACTTCGAACACCGGGGAGCTGTTTTTT
. . TRBJ1-5 TRBV2 CASREQSYSNQPQHF TGTGCCAGCAGGGAGCAAAGCTATAGCAATCAGCCCCAGCATTTT
many . TRBJ1-1 TRBV6-5 CASSPGRRLNTEAFF TGTGCCAGCTCCCCCGGACGGAGGTTGAACACTGAAGCTTTCTTT
medium-sized . TRBJ2-7 TRBV29-1 CSALPDSSYEQYF TGCAGCGCGCTCCCGGACAGCTCCTACGAGCAGTACTTC
. . TRBJ1-2 TRBV10-2 CASSTDSYGYTF TGCGCCAGCAGCACGGACAGTTACGGCTACACCTTC
. TRBD2 TRBJ2-3 TRBV5-1 CTSSFRTSGRTGADTQYF TGCACCAGCAGCTTCAGGACTAGCGGGAGGACAGGCGCAGATACGCAGTATTTT
. . TRBJ1-4 TRBV19 CASSILSEKLFF TGTGCCAGTAGTATATTGAGTGAAAAACTGTTTTTT
. . TRBJ2-1 TRBV24-1 CATSDPHNEQFF TGTGCCACCAGTGACCCTCACAATGAGCAGTTCTTC
many TRBD1 TRBJ2-2 TRBV19 CASSTQGAWTGELFF TGTGCCAGTAGTACCCAGGGGGCTTGGACCGGGGAGCTGTTTTTT
many TRBD1 TRBJ1-5 TRBV19 CASSIRGQDYSNQPQHF TGTGCCAGTAGTATAAGGGGACAGGACTATAGCAATCAGCCCCAGCATTTT